A single sample gave rise to the 23 T cell receptor beta chains below, sequenced in a study of vaccination effects on CD4 cells after COVID-19. TCRdb's copy holds only in-frame clones and misses some; the assay was immunoSEQ multiplex PCR. Of about 66,000 clones in the sample, around 74% were seen once. These receptors have no known antigen. With more than 9 days of culture completed, CD4+ T cells were isolated. Each person got two doses of an mRNA SARS-CoV-2 vaccine, BNT162b2 or mRNA-1273. The source was CD4+ T cells from PBMCs cultured without peptide, collected after COVID-19 vaccination. These receptors all come from a human donor who received a COVID-19 vaccine.

The CDR3 here is CAWSSITGNQPQHF. The CDR3 DNA reads as TGTGCCTGGAGTTCGATCACGGGTAATCAGCCCCAGCATTTT. The rearrangement uses TRBV30 and TRBJ1-5; unclear D gene. V was clipped by 2 bases and J by 4 bases, with 12 bases between them. Looked up from germline, CDR1 is GTSNPN and CDR2 is SVGIG (reference sequence). This CDR3 contains 14 residues. The full variable domain, in which reference TRBV30 and TRBJ1-5 provide the parts outside the CDR3, is SQTIHQWPATLVQPVGSPLSLECTVEGTSNPNLYWYRQAAGRGLQLLFYSVGIGQISSEVPQNLSASRPQDRQFILSSKKLLLSDSGFYLCAWSSITGNQPQHFGDGTRLSIL.

This clone came up once. The chain links TRBV12-3 or TRBV12-4 to TRBJ2-5; possibly TRBD2 for D (6 bases). CDR3 length equals 13 residues. V was cut by 6 bases and J by 9 bases, with 17 bases left in between. CDR3 nucleotides: TGTGCCAGCAGATACGCGGGGATTGGGGCCCAGTACTTC. Its protein is CASRYAGIGAQYF.

The chain carries TRBV5-1 and TRBJ2-3; D call uncertain. The CDR3 totals 14 residues. Trimming stripped 0 bases from V and 6 bases from J, with 11 bases between. CDR1 and CDR2 (germline): SGHRS, YFSETQ. CDR3 region: CASSLGPPGDTQYF. In DNA, the CDR3 is TGCGCCAGCAGCTTGGGGCCCCCTGGGGATACGCAGTATTTT.

The rearrangement uses TRBV10-2 and TRBJ2-1; 13 nucleotides agree with TRBD2. The germline V gene encodes CDR1 WSHSY and CDR2 SAAADI. V dropped 5 bases and J dropped 2; count of bases not matched to a gene: 6. The CDR3 totals 17 residues. The CDR3 region has the DNA TGCGCCAGCAGTTCCGGACTAGCGGGGGCTACCTACAATGAGCAGTTCTTC. Translated: CASSSGLAGATYNEQFF.

The rearrangement joins TRBV6-5 to TRBJ1-5; D might be TRBD1 (5 bases). The CDR3 sequence is 14 residues long. Trimming pared 6 bases from V and 3 bases from J, leaving 12 bases between. Germline assignment: CDR1 MNHEY and CDR2 SVGAGI. CDR3 in amino acids: CASSNRNSNQPQHF. CDR3 coding DNA: TGTGCCAGCAGCAACAGGAATTCCAATCAGCCCCAGCATTTT.

The chain joins TRBV9 to TRBJ2-1; possibly TRBD1 or TRBD2 for D (6 bases each). V shed 0 bases and J shed 3 bases, with 10 bases lying between them. This CDR3 comprises 15 residues. Per germline, CDR1 SGDLS and CDR2 YYNGEE. CDR3 amino acids: CASSVAGAIYNEQFF. Here the CDR3 DNA reads TGTGCCAGCAGCGTAGCGGGGGCTATCTACAATGAGCAGTTCTTC.

The genes are TRBV7-3 and TRBJ2-3; no reliable D call. The length of the CDR3 is 16 residues. Per germline, CDR1 SGHTA and CDR2 FQGTGA. Trimming removed 5 bases from V and 1 base from J, with 16 bases in between. The CDR3 DNA is TGTGCCAGCAGCCCCCGACTTGGTGGGGGCACAGATACGCAGTATTTT. Translated, it gives CASSPRLGGGTDTQYF. The full variable domain, completed using reference TRBV7-3 and TRBJ2-3, is GAGVSQTPSNKVTEKGKYVELRCDPISGHTALYWYRQSLGQGPEFLIYFQGTGAADDSGLPNDRFFAVRPEGSVSTLKIQRTERGDSAVYLCASSPRLGGGTDTQYFGPGTRLTVL.

The chain links TRBV28 to TRBJ2-3; 12 nucleotides align to TRBD2. J lost 4 bases, V lost 4 bases, and 3 bases had no gene match. CDR3 length equals 15 residues. From germline, CDR1 is MDHEN and CDR2 SYDVKM. CDR3 protein: CASSSTSGGPDTQYF. CDR3 bases: TGTGCCAGCAGTTCCACTAGCGGGGGGCCAGATACGCAGTATTTT.

This clone was picked up one time. This chain connects TRBV6-5 to TRBJ2-6; no definite D call. This CDR3 is 14 amino acids long. Trimming removed 6 bases at V and 0 bases at J, with 6 bases between. CDR1 MNHEY and CDR2 SVGAGI come from the germline V gene. The CDR3: CASRFISGANVLTF. The DNA of the CDR3 is TGTGCCAGCAGGTTTATCTCTGGGGCCAACGTCCTGACTTTC.

This clone was found a few times. The V gene is TRBV9, the J gene TRBJ2-4, with 7 bases identical to TRBD1. CDR3 length equals 19 residues. Germline CDR1 and CDR2: SGDLS and YYNGEE. With 0 bases clipped from V and 0 bases from J, the junction kept 12 bases outside the gene matches. CDR3 in DNA: TGTGCCAGCAGCGTAGATGGGGACAGTCCTTCTCTAGCCAAAAACATTCAGTACTTC. Amino acids: CASSVDGDSPSLAKNIQYF. Drawing the rest from reference TRBV9 and TRBJ2-4, the complete variable domain is DSGVTQTPKHLITATGQRVTLRCSPRSGDLSVYWYQQSLDQGLQFLIQYYNGEERAKGNILERFSAQQFPDLHSELNLSSLELGDSALYFCASSVDGDSPSLAKNIQYFGAGTRLSVL.

V gene TRBV28 combines with J gene TRBJ2-3; D perhaps matches TRBD1 (5 bases). The CDR3 is 14 residues long. Germline V gives CDR1 MDHEN, CDR2 SYDVKM. V lost 4 bases and J 6 bases, leaving 14 bases between the germline ends. CDR3: CASSSRGDGDTQYF. In nucleotides, the CDR3 is TGTGCCAGCAGTTCTAGGGGTGATGGGGATACGCAGTATTTT. Variable domain in full (rest from reference TRBV28 and TRBJ2-3): DVKVTQSSRYLVKRTGEKVFLECVQDMDHENMFWYRQDPGLGLRLIYFSYDVKMKEKGDIPEGYSVSREKKERFSLILESASTNQTSMYLCASSSRGDGDTQYFGPGTRLTVL.

The chain couples TRBV6-2 or TRBV6-3 to TRBJ1-5; TRBD1 agrees at 7 bases. Trimming cost V 5 bases and J 1 base; bases outside gene matches: 14. The CDR3 contains 18 residues. CDR1 is MNHEY and CDR2 is SVGEGT in the germline V gene. Here the CDR3 DNA reads TGTGCCAGCAGTGGGTTCGCCCGACAGGGCCTGAGCAATCAGCCCCAGCATTTT. This codes for CASSGFARQGLSNQPQHF.

The chain recombines TRBV27 with TRBJ1-5, with D tentatively TRBD1 (5 bases). The CDR3 consists of 13 residues. Trimming left V 4 bases short and J 7 bases short, with 11 bases between. Germline assignment: CDR1 MNHEY and CDR2 SMNVEV (reference sequence). CDR3 amino acids: CASSSEEGQPQHF. The CDR3 DNA follows: TGTGCCAGCAGTTCGGAGGAGGGGCAGCCCCAGCATTTT.

V gene TRBV5-1 combines with J gene TRBJ1-3; D gene unclear. Between the trimmed V and J ends, which lost 0 bases and 0 bases, there was a span of 10 bases. The CDR3 extends over 16 amino acids. Germline V CDR1 and CDR2: SGHRS, YFSETQ. The CDR3 is CASSLGGGDSGNTIYF. The CDR3 coding sequence is TGCGCCAGCAGCTTGGGCGGCGGTGACTCTGGAAACACCATATATTTT.

The rearrangement links TRBV7-3 to TRBJ1-1; D is undetermined. The V end was cut by 4 bases, the J end by 0 bases, with 6 bases between. The CDR3 loop spans 13 amino acids. The germline V gene encodes CDR1 SGHTA and CDR2 FQGTGA. DNA of the CDR3: TGTGCCAGCAGCTCCACAGTGAACACTGAAGCTTTCTTT. Protein: CASSSTVNTEAFF.

The rearrangement joins TRBV5-4 to TRBJ1-2; 7 bases fit TRBD1. V trimming: 0 bases; J trimming: 5 bases; junction bases outside the gene matches: 10. Germline CDR1 SGHNT, CDR2 YYREEE (reference sequence). This CDR3 region has 16 residues. The CDR3 DNA is TGTGCCAGCAGCTTGGCAGGGGCCGGGACAGCGTATGGCTACACCTTC. The encoded protein is CASSLAGAGTAYGYTF.

This clone has more than one count but fewer than ten. The J gene is TRBJ1-2, the V gene TRBV30; a possible D gene is TRBD1 (6 bases). This CDR3 is built from 15 residues. Trimming left V 2 bases short and J 7 bases short, with 20 bases between. The germline V gene has CDR1 GTSNPN and CDR2 SVGIG (reference sequence). The DNA for the CDR3 is TGTGCCTGGAGTCCACCAACCACAGGGAGGTCTGGCTACACCTTC. Its protein is CAWSPPTTGRSGYTF.

The chain couples TRBV24-1 to TRBJ2-1; TRBD1 matches 10 bases. The CDR3 length is 15 residues. The J segment lost 10 bases and the V segment lost 7 bases, leaving 12 bases of the junction unmatched. Germline lookup yields CDR1 KGHDR and CDR2 SFDVKD. The CDR3 DNA is TGTGCCACCAGCCCCCGGGACAGGGGCCATTGGGAGCAGTTCTTC. This sequence encodes CATSPRDRGHWEQFF.

The count of this clone is one. This chain joins TRBV7-2 and TRBJ2-5; D call uncertain. This CDR3 has 14 residues. The germline V gene encodes CDR1 SGHTA and CDR2 FQGNSA. Between the trimmed V and J ends, which lost 7 bases and 5 bases, there was a span of 17 bases. Written as DNA, the CDR3 is TGTGCCAGCACCCGAACCCAGGTACTCGAGACCCAGTACTTC. Translating gives CASTRTQVLETQYF.

The rearrangement joins TRBV7-2 to TRBJ2-7, with a weak D call TRBD1 (5 bases). The ends were cut back, 1 base at V and 1 base at J, with 11 bases in the middle. The CDR3 spans 15 residues. Germline V CDR1 and CDR2: SGHTA, FQGNSA. CDR3 coding DNA: TGTGCCAGCAGCTTAGGCAGGGCTCTGTCCTACGAGCAGTACGTC. This encodes CASSLGRALSYEQYV.

The chain combines TRBV6-1 with TRBJ1-1, with 9 nucleotides matching TRBD1. From germline, CDR1 is MNHNS and CDR2 SASEGT. V shed 3 bases, J shed 5 bases, and the junction held 10 bases outside the gene matches. The CDR3 loop spans 16 amino acids. The CDR3 DNA follows: TGTGCCAGCAGTGAGGCAGGGACAGGGCTGAGGACTGAAGCTTTCTTT. Residues: CASSEAGTGLRTEAFF.

This chain joins TRBV28 and TRBJ1-1; no reliable D call. Germline V gives CDR1 MDHEN, CDR2 SYDVKM. The germline V and J ends were trimmed by 3 bases and 10 bases, with 15 bases remaining between them. The length of the CDR3 is 13 residues. CDR3 nucleotide sequence: TGTGCCAGCAGTTTGGTCCCAGTTTGGTCAGCTTTCTTT. This sequence encodes CASSLVPVWSAFF.

This chain joins TRBV9 and TRBJ1-1; the D gene is possibly TRBD1 (6 bases). Trimming removed 3 bases from V and 6 bases from J, with 15 bases in between. This CDR3 has 14 amino acids. Germline V gives CDR1 SGDLS, CDR2 YYNGEE. The chain's CDR3 is CASSALQGVPEAFF. The CDR3 coding sequence is TGTGCCAGCAGCGCACTACAGGGAGTACCTGAAGCTTTCTTT.